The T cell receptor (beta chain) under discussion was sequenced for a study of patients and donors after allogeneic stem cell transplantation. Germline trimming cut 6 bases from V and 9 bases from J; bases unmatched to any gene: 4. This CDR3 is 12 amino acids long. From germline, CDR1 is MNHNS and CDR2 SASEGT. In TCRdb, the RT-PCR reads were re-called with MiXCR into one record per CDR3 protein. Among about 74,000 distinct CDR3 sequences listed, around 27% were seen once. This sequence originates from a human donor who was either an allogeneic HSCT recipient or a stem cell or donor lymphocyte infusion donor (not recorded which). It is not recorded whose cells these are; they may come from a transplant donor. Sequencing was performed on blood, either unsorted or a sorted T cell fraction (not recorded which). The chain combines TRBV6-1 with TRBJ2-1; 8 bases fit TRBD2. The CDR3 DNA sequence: TGTGCCAGCAGGTTAGCGGGACCTGAGCAGTTCTTC. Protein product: CASRLAGPEQFF.